This T cell receptor beta chain was sequenced for a study of shared clonotypes between healthy human individuals. This clone has just one count. CDR3 length equals 16 residues. The V segment lost 4 bases and the J segment 0 bases; nucleotides outside the gene matches: 5. Germline loops: CDR1 SEHNR, CDR2 FQNEAQ (reference sequence). The protocol was immunoSEQ multiplex PCR, while the TCRdb copy is restricted to in-frame clones and leaves out a portion. The table records about 1.1 million clones, 78% of them present only once. The clonotype comes from a man between 18 and 29 years old in good health. Some clones in this sample may be carry-over from other donors' samples. The genes are TRBV7-9 and TRBJ1-3, with 8 bases identical to TRBD1. Sequencing was carried out using memory CD4+ T cells from PBMCs. Subset noted: CD45RA-negative fraction. In DNA form, the CDR3 reads TGTGCCAGCAGCTCCGGGACAGGCCTCTCTGGAAACACCATATATTTT. It translates to CASSSGTGLSGNTIYF.